This passage covers 5 T cell receptor beta chains from one sample sequenced in a study of T-cell memory formation after mild COVID-19 (dated by TCRdb to about 2021). The library was prepared using 5' RACE. TCRdb records Illumina NovaSeq 6000 as the sequencer. The public reads were reprocessed in TCRdb via fastp at Q25 and MiXCR, keeping in-frame beta chains. Every distinct CDR3 protein forms one entry, paired with its most common genes and DNA. The sample table holds some 250,000 distinct CDR3 sequences, of which under 20% were seen once. The ten largest clones capture 23% of the sample. Sequenced input: PBMCs or a T cell subset sorted from them (not recorded which). The receptors were sampled from a man aged 18 to 29 who had mild COVID-19 (a few samples of this study predate the infection). The sample titles of this study are shuffled in the database, so cell type and time point are left out; the donor was told from shared clones.

This sequence joins TRBV3-1 and TRBJ2-3, with D perhaps TRBD1 (5 bases). The CDR3 has 14 residues. V was pared by 0 bases and J by 6 bases, with 10 bases between. In germline, CDR1 is LGHDT, CDR2 YNNKEL (reference sequence). The CDR3 DNA reads TGTGCCAGCAGCCAAGAAGTGGGGCCCGATACGCAGTATTTT. This encodes CASSQEVGPDTQYF.

The rearrangement joins TRBV5-6 to TRBJ1-3; weak D call: TRBD1 (5 bases). The germline V gene has CDR1 SGHDT and CDR2 YYEEEE. The length of the CDR3 is 14 residues. The ends were cut back, 3 bases at V and 5 bases at J, with 12 bases in the middle. CDR3 DNA: TGTGCCAGCAGCTCATCCGGGGCCCGAAACACCATATATTTT. Translating gives CASSSSGARNTIYF.

This clonotype has a handful of counts. The chain couples TRBV4-2 to TRBJ1-4, with D unresolved. Germline V CDR1 and CDR2: LGHNA, YNFKEQ. Deletions cut 3 bases from V and 5 bases from J, with 13 bases between. The CDR3 length is 15 residues. This CDR3 reads CASSHVGQKNEKLFF. For the CDR3, the DNA is TGTGCCAGCAGCCACGTTGGGCAGAAGAATGAAAAACTGTTTTTT.

The V call is TRBV6-5, the J call TRBJ1-2; TRBD1 might be the D (5 bases). Germline V gene sequence: CDR1 MNHEY, CDR2 SVGAGI. This CDR3 spans 13 amino acids. Deletions cut 5 bases from V and 8 bases from J, with 15 bases between. The CDR3 reads CASSQWGGSGYTF. The CDR3 DNA is TGTGCCAGCAGTCAGTGGGGGGGGTCAGGCTACACCTTC.

The chain couples TRBV5-1 to TRBJ2-5, with 7 nucleotides matching TRBD1. The germline gives CDR1 SGHRS, CDR2 YFSETQ. The V and J ends lost 4 bases and 1 base, in that order; junction bases with no gene match: 10. The CDR3 has 16 residues. The CDR3 spells CASSQGRQGGQETQYF. DNA of the CDR3: TGCGCCAGCAGCCAGGGGCGACAGGGCGGCCAAGAGACCCAGTACTTC. The variable domain in full, completed from reference TRBV5-1 and TRBJ2-5, reads KAGVTQTPRYLIKTRGQQVTLSCSPISGHRSVSWYQQTPGQGLQFLFEYFSETQRNKGNFPGRFSGRQFSNSRSEMNVSTLELGDSALYLCASSQGRQGGQETQYFGPGTRLLVL.